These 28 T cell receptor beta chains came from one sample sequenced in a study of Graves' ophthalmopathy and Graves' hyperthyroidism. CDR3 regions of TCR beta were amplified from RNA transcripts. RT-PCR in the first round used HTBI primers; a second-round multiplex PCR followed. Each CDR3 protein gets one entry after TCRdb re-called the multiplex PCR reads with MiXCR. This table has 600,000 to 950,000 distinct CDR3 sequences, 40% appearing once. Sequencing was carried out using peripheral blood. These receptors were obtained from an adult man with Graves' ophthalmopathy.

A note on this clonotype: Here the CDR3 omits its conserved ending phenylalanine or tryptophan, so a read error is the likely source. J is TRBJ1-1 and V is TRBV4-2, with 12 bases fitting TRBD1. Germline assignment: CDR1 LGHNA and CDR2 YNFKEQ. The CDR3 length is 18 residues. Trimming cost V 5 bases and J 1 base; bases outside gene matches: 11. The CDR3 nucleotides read TGTGCCAGCAGCTCAAGCCGGGACAGGGGGCGGAGGAACACTGAAGCTTTCCTT. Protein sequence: CASSSSRDRGRRNTEAFL.

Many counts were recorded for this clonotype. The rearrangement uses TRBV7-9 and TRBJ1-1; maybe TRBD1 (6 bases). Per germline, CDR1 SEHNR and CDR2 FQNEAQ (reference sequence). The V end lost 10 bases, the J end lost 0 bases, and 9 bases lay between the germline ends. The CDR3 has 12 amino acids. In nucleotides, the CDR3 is TGTGCCATAGGACAGATGAACACTGAAGCTTTCTTT. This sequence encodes CAIGQMNTEAFF. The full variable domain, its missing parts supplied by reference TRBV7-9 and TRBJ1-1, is DTGVSQNPRHKITKRGQNVTFRCDPISEHNRLYWYRQTLGQGPEFLTYFQNEAQLEKSRLLSDRFSAERPKGSFSTLEIQRTEQGDSAMYLCAIGQMNTEAFFGQGTRLTVV.

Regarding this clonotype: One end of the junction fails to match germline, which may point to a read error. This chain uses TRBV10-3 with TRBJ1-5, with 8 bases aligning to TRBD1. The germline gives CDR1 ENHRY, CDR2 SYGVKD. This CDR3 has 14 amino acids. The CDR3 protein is CASSLWDRNQPQHF. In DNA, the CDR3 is TGTGCCAGCAGTTTATGGGACAGGAATCAGCCCCAGCATTTT.

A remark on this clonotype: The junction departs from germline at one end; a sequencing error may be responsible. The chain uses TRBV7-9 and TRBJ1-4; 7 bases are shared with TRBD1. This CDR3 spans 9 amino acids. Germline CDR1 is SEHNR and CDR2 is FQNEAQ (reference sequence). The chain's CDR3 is CASSFSTGF. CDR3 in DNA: TGTGCCAGCAGTTTTTCGACAGGGTTT.

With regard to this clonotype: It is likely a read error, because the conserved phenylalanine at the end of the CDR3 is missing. CDR3 in amino acids: CSVSTGYGANVLTS. CDR3 sequence (DNA): TGCAGCGTCTCCACAGGGTACGGGGCCAACGTCCTGACTTCC. V gene TRBV29-1 combines with J gene TRBJ2-6; possibly TRBD1 for D (6 bases). CDR1 SQVTM and CDR2 ANQGSEA come from the germline V gene. Trimming cost V 6 bases and J 4 bases, with 13 bases left between them. This CDR3 contains 14 residues.

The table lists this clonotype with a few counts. CDR3 nucleotide sequence: TGTGCCAGCAGCTTAGAAGGATTCTATAATTCACCCCTCCACTTT. Translation gives CASSLEGFYNSPLHF. This rearrangement joins TRBV11-2 to TRBJ1-6; no firm D call. Trimming took 0 bases from V and 3 from J, leaving 6 bases between them. The CDR3 runs 15 residues. Germline CDR1 SGHAT, CDR2 FQNNGV.

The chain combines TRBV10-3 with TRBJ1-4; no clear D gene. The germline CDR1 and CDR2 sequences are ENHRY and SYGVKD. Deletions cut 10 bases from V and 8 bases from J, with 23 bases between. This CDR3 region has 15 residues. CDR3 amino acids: CASSTPSSGREKLFF. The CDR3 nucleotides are TGTGCCAGCAGCACCCCTAGCAGTGGGCGGGAAAAACTGTTTTTT.

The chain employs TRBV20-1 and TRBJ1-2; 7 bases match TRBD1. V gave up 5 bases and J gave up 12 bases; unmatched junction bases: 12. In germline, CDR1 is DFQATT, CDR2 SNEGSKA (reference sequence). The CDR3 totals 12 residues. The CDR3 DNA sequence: TGCAGTGCTGCACCCGGGACAGCTGGAAACACCTTC. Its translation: CSAAPGTAGNTF.

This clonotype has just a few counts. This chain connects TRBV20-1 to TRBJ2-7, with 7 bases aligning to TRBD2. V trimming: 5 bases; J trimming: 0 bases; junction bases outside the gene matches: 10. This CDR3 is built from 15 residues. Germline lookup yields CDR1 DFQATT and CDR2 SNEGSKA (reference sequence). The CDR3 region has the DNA TGCAGTGCTGGGGGACTACTTACGACCTCCTACGAGCAGTACTTC. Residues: CSAGGLLTTSYEQYF.

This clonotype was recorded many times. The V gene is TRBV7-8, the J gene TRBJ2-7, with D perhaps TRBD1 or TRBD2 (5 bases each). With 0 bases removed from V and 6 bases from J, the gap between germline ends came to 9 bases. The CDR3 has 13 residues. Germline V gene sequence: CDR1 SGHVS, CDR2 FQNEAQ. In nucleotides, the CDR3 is TGTGCCAGCAGCTTAGCCAGGGACGTCGAGCAGTACTTC. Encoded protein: CASSLARDVEQYF.

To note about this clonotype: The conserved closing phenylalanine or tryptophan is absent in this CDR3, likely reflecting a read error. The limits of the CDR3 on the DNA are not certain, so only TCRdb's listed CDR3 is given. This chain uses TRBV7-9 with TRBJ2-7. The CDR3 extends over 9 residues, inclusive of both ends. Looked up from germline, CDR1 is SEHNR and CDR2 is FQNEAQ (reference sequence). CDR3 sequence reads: CASSLVRNY.

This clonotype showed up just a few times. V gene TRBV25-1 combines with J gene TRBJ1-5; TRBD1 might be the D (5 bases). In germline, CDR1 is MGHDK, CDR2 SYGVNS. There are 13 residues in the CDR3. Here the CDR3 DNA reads TGTGCGAGAGGGGCAGGGTACAATCAGCCCCAGCATTTT. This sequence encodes CARGAGYNQPQHF. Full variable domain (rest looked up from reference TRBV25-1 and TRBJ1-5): EADIYQTPRYLVIGTGKKITLECSQTMGHDKMYWYQQDPGMELHLIHYSYGVNSTEKGDLSSESTVSRIRTEHFPLTLESARPSHTSQYLCARGAGYNQPQHFGDGTRLSIL.

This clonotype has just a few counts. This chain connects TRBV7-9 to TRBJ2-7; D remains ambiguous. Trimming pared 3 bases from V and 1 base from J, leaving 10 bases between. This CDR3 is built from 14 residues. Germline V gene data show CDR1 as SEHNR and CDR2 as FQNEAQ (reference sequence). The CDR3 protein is CASSFQEKSYEQYF. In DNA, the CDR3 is TGTGCCAGCAGCTTCCAGGAAAAATCCTACGAGCAGTACTTC.

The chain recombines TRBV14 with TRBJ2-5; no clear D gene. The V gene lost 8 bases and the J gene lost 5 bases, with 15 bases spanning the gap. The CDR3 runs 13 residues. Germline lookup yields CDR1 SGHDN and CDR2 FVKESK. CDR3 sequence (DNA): TGTGCCAGCTCAACGTCATTACCCGAGACCCAGTACTTC. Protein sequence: CASSTSLPETQYF.

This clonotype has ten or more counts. CDR3 protein: CASSSFEKLFF. The DNA of the CDR3 is TGTGCCAGTTCGAGTTTTGAAAAACTGTTTTTT. The chain uses TRBV19 and TRBJ1-4; D ambiguous. The V gene lost 8 bases and the J gene lost 7 bases, with 8 bases spanning the gap. CDR1 is LNHDA and CDR2 is SQIVND in the germline V gene (reference sequence). This CDR3 has 11 amino acids.

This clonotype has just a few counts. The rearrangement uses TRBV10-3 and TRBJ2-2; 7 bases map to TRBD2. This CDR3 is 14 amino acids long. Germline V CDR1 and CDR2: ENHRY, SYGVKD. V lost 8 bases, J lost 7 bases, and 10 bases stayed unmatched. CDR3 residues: CAIGSGPSGGELFF. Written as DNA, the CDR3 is TGTGCCATCGGTAGCGGGCCTTCGGGCGGGGAGCTGTTTTTT.

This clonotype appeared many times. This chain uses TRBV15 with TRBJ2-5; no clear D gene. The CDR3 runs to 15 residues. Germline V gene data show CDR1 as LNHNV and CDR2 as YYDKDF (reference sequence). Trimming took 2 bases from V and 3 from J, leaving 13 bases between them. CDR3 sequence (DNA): TGTGCCACCAGCAGATCGGCGTATGCTGAAGAGACCCAGTACTTC. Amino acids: CATSRSAYAEETQYF.

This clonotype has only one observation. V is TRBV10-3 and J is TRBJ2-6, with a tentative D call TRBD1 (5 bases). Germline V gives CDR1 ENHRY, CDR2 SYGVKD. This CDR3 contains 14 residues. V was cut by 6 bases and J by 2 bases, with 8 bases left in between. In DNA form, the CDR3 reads TGTGCCATCAGCAGGGTCGCTGGGGCCAACGTCCTGACTTTC. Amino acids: CAISRVAGANVLTF.

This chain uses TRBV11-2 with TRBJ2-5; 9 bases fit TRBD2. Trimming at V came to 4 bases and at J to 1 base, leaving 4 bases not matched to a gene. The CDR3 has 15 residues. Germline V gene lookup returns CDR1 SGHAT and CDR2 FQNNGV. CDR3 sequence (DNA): TGTGCCAGCAGCTCCGGGACTAGCAGCCAAGAGACCCAGTACTTC. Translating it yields CASSSGTSSQETQYF.

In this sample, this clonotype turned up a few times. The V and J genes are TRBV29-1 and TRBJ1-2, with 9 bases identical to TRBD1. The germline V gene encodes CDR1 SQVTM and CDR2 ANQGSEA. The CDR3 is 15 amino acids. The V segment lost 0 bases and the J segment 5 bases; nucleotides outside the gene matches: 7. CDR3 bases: TGCAGCGTTGAAGAGTTAAGGACAGGGGCTTATGGCTACACCTTC. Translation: CSVEELRTGAYGYTF.

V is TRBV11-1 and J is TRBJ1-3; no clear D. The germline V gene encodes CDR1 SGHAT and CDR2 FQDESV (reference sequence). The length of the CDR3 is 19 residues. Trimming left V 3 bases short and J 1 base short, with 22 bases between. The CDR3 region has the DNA TGTGCCAGCAGCTTTAATCCTAGCCAACGGGCACAATCTGGAAACACCATATATTTT. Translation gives CASSFNPSQRAQSGNTIYF.

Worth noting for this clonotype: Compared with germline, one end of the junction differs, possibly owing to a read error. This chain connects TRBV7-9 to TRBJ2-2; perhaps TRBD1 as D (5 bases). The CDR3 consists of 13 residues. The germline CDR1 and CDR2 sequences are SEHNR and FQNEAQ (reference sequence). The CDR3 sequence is CASSSVGLGEQFF. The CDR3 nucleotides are TGTGCCAGCAGCTCCGTGGGGCTGGGTGAGCAGTTTTTT.

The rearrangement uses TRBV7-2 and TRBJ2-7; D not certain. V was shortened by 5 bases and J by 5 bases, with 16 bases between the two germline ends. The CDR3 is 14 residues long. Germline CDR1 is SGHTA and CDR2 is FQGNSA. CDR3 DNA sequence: TGTGCCAGCAGCCCGACATCGGGCAGCAACGAGCAGTACTTC. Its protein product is CASSPTSGSNEQYF.

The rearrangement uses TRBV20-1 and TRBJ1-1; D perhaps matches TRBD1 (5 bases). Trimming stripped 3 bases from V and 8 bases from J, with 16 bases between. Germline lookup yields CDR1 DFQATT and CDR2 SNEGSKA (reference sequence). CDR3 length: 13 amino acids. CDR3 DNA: TGCAGTGCTAGCCCCCAGGGCCTTGGGGAAGCTTTCTTT. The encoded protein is CSASPQGLGEAFF.

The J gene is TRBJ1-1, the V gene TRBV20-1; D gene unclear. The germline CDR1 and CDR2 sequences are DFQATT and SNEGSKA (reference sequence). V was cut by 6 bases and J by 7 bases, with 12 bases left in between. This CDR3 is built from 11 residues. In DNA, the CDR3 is TGCAGTGCCTCTGGTTGGGATGAAGCTTTCTTT. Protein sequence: CSASGWDEAFF.

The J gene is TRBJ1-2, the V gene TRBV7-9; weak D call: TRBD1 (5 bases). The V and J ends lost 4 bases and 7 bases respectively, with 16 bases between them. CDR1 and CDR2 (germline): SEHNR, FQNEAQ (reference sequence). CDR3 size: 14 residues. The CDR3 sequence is CASSSRGGISGYTF. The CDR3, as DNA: TGTGCCAGCAGCTCGCGGGGCGGGATAAGTGGCTACACCTTC.

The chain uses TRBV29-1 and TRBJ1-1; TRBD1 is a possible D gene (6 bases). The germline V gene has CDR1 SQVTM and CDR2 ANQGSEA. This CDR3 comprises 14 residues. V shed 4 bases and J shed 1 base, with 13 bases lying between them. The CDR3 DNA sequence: TGCAGCGTTGGGCAGGGGTCCGAGAACACTGAAGCTTTCTTT. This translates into CSVGQGSENTEAFF.

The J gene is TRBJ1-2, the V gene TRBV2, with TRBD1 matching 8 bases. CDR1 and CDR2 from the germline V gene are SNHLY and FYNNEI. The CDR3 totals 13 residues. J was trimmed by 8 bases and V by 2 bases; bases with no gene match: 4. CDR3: CASSEQGAKGYTF. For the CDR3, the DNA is TGTGCCAGCAGTGAACAGGGGGCGAAGGGCTACACCTTC.